This is a list of T cell receptor beta chains from one sample in a study of response to subunit inactivated influenza vaccine. MiXCR, applied by TCRdb to the RT-PCR reads, yields one record per CDR3 protein. The table lists over 800,000 distinct CDR3 sequences, 21% of them singletons. The specimen comprised PBMCs from blood, sampled around 5 days after vaccination. Every receptor here comes from a man aged 45 to 65 who received an inactivated influenza vaccine. Both conserved end residues are part of each CDR3. The D gene is left open where the match is weak. Expanded clones get a size class; other rows say once, few or many, or leave the size out.

d_call j_call v_call clone_size cdr3_nt cdr3_aa
NA TRBJ2-5 TRBV5-6 NA TGTGCCAGCGGCTCCGTCACACGGGAGACCCAGTACTTC CASGSVTRETQYF
NA TRBJ2-3 TRBV12-3/TRBV12-4 few TGTGCCAGCAGTTCCCACGGAGATACGCAGTATTTT CASSSHGDTQYF
TRBD2 TRBJ2-1 TRBV19 NA TGTGCCAGTAGTATTTTGGCTAGCGGGGGCAATGAGCAGTTCTTC CASSILASGGNEQFF
TRBD2 TRBJ2-2 TRBV6-1 NA TGTGCCAGCAGAAACAGCGGGGGGGCGTCCGGGGAGCTGTTTTTT CASRNSGGASGELFF
TRBD2 TRBJ2-7 TRBV12-3/TRBV12-4 many TGTGCCAGCAGTTTGGGGACTAGCGGGACCGAGCAGTACTTC CASSLGTSGTEQYF
NA TRBJ2-1 TRBV4-2 NA TGTGCCAGCAGCCCTCGGGTAGGGGGGGGTGAGCAGTTCTTC CASSPRVGGGEQFF
TRBD2 TRBJ2-1 TRBV20-1 few TGCAGTGCTAGGATTGCTAGCGGGAGCCCTGAGCAGTTCTTC CSARIASGSPEQFF
NA TRBJ2-7 TRBV28 NA TGTGCCAGCATAGATCTGAGGTCCTACGAGCAGTACTTC CASIDLRSYEQYF
TRBD1 TRBJ1-4 TRBV27 NA TGTGCCAGCAGTCGGGGGGACAGGGATGAGGAAAAACTGTTTTTT CASSRGDRDEEKLFF
NA TRBJ2-1 TRBV7-8 few TGTGCCAGCAGCTTTCGGAGGGGGCGGGATGAGCAGTTCTTC CASSFRRGRDEQFF
TRBD2 TRBJ2-7 TRBV2 NA TGTGCCAGCAGATCGACTAGCGCCTCTGACGAGCAGTACTTC CASRSTSASDEQYF
TRBD1 TRBJ2-1 TRBV15 NA TGTGCCACCAGCAGGGCGGGACAGGGGGTCGGCGAGCAGTTCTTC CATSRAGQGVGEQFF
NA TRBJ1-1 TRBV12-3/TRBV12-4 many TGTGCCAGCAGCTTTGCGGGGAACACTGAAGCTTTCTTT CASSFAGNTEAFF
TRBD2 TRBJ2-7 TRBV9 few TGTGCCAGCAGCGAGAGTGGGGACTATCTATACGAGCAGTACTTC CASSESGDYLYEQYF
NA TRBJ1-1 TRBV28 few TGTGCCAGCAGTTTATACCCGGGGGGGATCATGAACACTGAAGCTTTCTTT CASSLYPGGIMNTEAFF
NA TRBJ1-5 TRBV28 NA TGTGCCAGCAGTACCCTGGGCCAGCCCCAGCATTTT CASSTLGQPQHF
TRBD1 TRBJ2-7 TRBV20-1 NA TGCAGTGCTAGAGATCGGGGACAGGGGTACGAGCAGTACTTC CSARDRGQGYEQYF
NA TRBJ2-7 TRBV29-1 NA TGCAGCGTTGAACCCCCCAGGGGTTCCTACGAGCAGTACTTC CSVEPPRGSYEQYF
TRBD2 TRBJ2-7 TRBV20-1 few TGCAGTGCTCCGGGACTAGCGAACTACGAGCAGTACTTC CSAPGLANYEQYF
NA TRBJ2-5 TRBV6-2/TRBV6-3 many TGTGCCAGCAGTTCACGGGACTCCCAAGAGACCCAGTACTTC CASSSRDSQETQYF
TRBD2 TRBJ2-6 TRBV5-6 NA TGTGCCAGCTTCGGACTAGCGGGGGCCTTCTCTGGGGCCAACGTCCTGACTTTC CASFGLAGAFSGANVLTF
NA TRBJ2-3 TRBV4-1 NA TGCGCCAGCAGCCAAGCTTCCCAGGGCTCCACAGATACGCAGTATTTT CASSQASQGSTDTQYF
TRBD1 TRBJ2-4 TRBV20-1 NA TGCAGTGCTAGGGGACAGGGGGCGGCCAAAAACATTCAGTACTTC CSARGQGAAKNIQYF
NA TRBJ1-1 TRBV9 once TGTGCCAGCAGCGTTGAAGGGGGGGGGACTGAAGCTTTCTTT CASSVEGGGTEAFF
NA TRBJ2-5 TRBV29-1 NA TGCAGCGTTGGTCGGGGGAGCCAAGAGACCCAGTACTTC CSVGRGSQETQYF
NA TRBJ2-5 TRBV9 NA TGTGCCAGCAGCGTAAGTTTAGGGGCACAAGAGACCCAGTACTTC CASSVSLGAQETQYF
TRBD1 TRBJ1-2 TRBV6-2/TRBV6-3 few TGTGCCAGCAGTTACTCGGACAGGGGTTATGGCTACACCTTC CASSYSDRGYGYTF
NA TRBJ2-6 TRBV30 few TGTGCCTGGAGTGGCCCCGGCCGGACCTCTGGGGCCAACGTCCTGACTTTC CAWSGPGRTSGANVLTF
TRBD2 TRBJ2-7 TRBV28 NA TGTGCCAGCAGTTCTCTTAGCGGGAGACCCTACGAGCAGTACTTC CASSSLSGRPYEQYF
TRBD2 TRBJ2-7 TRBV27 NA TGTGCCAGCAGTTTAAGGACTAGCGGGAGTGGGTTCCACGAGCAGTACTTC CASSLRTSGSGFHEQYF
NA TRBJ2-3 TRBV5-1 few TGCGCCAGCAGCTCATATCTACTAGCCGGGGAGGATACGCAGTATTTT CASSSYLLAGEDTQYF
TRBD1 TRBJ2-3 TRBV12-3/TRBV12-4 few TGTGCCAGCAGCCTTTCAGGGGGCCTTGGTACGCAGTATTTT CASSLSGGLGTQYF
NA TRBJ1-5 TRBV6-2/TRBV6-3 few TGTGCCAGCAGTTACGGCATTATCAGTCAGCCCCAGCATTTT CASSYGIISQPQHF
NA TRBJ2-4 TRBV12-3/TRBV12-4 few TGTGCCAGCAGACCGGGAAGCCCCAAAAACATTCAGTACTTC CASRPGSPKNIQYF
TRBD2 TRBJ2-3 TRBV18 few TGTGCCAGCTCAGAATACGCCGGGACTAGCGGGAGTTATACGCAGTATTTT CASSEYAGTSGSYTQYF
TRBD1 TRBJ1-1 TRBV29-1 few TGCAGCGTCTTCAGGGGGCTTGGGACTGAAGCTTTCTTT CSVFRGLGTEAFF
NA TRBJ2-3 TRBV7-2 few TGTGCCAGCAGCCCTTGGGGAGACCCCACAGATACGCAGTATTTT CASSPWGDPTDTQYF
TRBD1 TRBJ2-5 TRBV10-3 few TGTGCCATCAGTGAGTCTGCAGGGGGCAGGGAGACCCAGTACTTC CAISESAGGRETQYF
TRBD1 TRBJ1-5 TRBV7-8 few TGTGCCAGCAGCCCTCCTCTAGAGCAGGGGGACTCCTATAGCAATCAGCCCCAGCATTTT CASSPPLEQGDSYSNQPQHF
TRBD1 TRBJ1-4 TRBV4-2 NA TGTGCCAGCAGCCAACGGACAGGGGGCCGTTCAACTAATGAAAAACTGTTTTTT CASSQRTGGRSTNEKLFF
TRBD2 TRBJ2-3 TRBV10-3 few TGTGCCATCAGTGAGTCGCAGTTTAGCGGGGGCACAGATACGCAGTATTTT CAISESQFSGGTDTQYF
NA TRBJ2-7 TRBV27 few TGTGCCAGCACCGCGGCAGGAGCTTCCTACGAGCAGTACTTC CASTAAGASYEQYF
TRBD2 TRBJ2-7 TRBV29-1 many TGCAGCGTTATTGGGACTAGCGGGAGGAAAACCACCTACGAGCAGTACTTC CSVIGTSGRKTTYEQYF
TRBD2 TRBJ2-5 TRBV7-2 few TGTGCCAGCAGCCGACTAGCGGGGGGAAAGACCCAGTACTTC CASSRLAGGKTQYF
TRBD2 TRBJ2-5 TRBV12-3/TRBV12-4 few TGTGCCAGCACCCGTTGGGCTAGCGGGAGAGAGGAGACCCAGTACTTC CASTRWASGREETQYF
NA TRBJ1-6 TRBV4-1 NA TGCGCCAGCAGCCAGGTAGTCAGTTCCACCCTCCACTTT CASSQVVSSTLHF
NA TRBJ2-7 TRBV12-3/TRBV12-4 NA TGTGCCAGCAGTCCCGGGACCACAGCCTACGAGCAGTACTTC CASSPGTTAYEQYF
TRBD2 TRBJ2-7 TRBV2 NA TGTGCCAGCAGGGGGACTAGCGGACGCGAGCAGTACTTC CASRGTSGREQYF
TRBD2 TRBJ2-7 TRBV29-1 NA TGCAGCGTTGAAGATCAGGTGCGGGGGGCCTACGAGCAGTACTTC CSVEDQVRGAYEQYF
NA TRBJ2-7 TRBV20-1 few TGCAGTGCGCTAGATCTAGAGAACACCTCGAACCCCCCGTACTTC CSALDLENTSNPPYF
TRBD2 TRBJ2-7 TRBV20-1 NA TGCAGTGCTAGTCTAGCGGCAACCTACGAGCAGTACTTC CSASLAATYEQYF
TRBD2 TRBJ2-3 TRBV11-1 NA TGTGCCAGCAGCTTAGCTGCTCTAGCGGGAGGCAGCACAGATACGCAGTATTTT CASSLAALAGGSTDTQYF
TRBD2 TRBJ2-7 TRBV6-5 NA TGTGCCAGCAGTTACTCGACTAGCGGGTCCCCCTTGATGGAGCAGTACTTC CASSYSTSGSPLMEQYF
NA TRBJ2-5 TRBV5-1 few TGCGCCAGCAGCCACCTATCAGGGTCCCAAGAGACCCAGTACTTC CASSHLSGSQETQYF
NA TRBJ1-3 TRBV7-2 NA TGTGCCAGCAGCTTACTAGCTGGAAACACCATATATTTT CASSLLAGNTIYF
TRBD1 TRBJ1-2 TRBV6-4 NA TGTGCCAGCAGTGGGGACAGAGGCTTCTATGGCTACACCTTC CASSGDRGFYGYTF
TRBD2 TRBJ2-7 TRBV18 NA TGTGCCAGCTCACCACCGGGGCTAGCGGGAGGCCCCGAGGGGTACGAGCAGTACTTC CASSPPGLAGGPEGYEQYF
NA TRBJ1-1 TRBV12-3/TRBV12-4 many TGTGCCAGCAGTTTTTTAACAGGGCCGAACACTGAAGCTTTCTTT CASSFLTGPNTEAFF
NA TRBJ2-1 TRBV30 NA TGTGCCTGGAGTGTACTTTTAACAGGCTCGGGTGAGCAGTTCTTC CAWSVLLTGSGEQFF